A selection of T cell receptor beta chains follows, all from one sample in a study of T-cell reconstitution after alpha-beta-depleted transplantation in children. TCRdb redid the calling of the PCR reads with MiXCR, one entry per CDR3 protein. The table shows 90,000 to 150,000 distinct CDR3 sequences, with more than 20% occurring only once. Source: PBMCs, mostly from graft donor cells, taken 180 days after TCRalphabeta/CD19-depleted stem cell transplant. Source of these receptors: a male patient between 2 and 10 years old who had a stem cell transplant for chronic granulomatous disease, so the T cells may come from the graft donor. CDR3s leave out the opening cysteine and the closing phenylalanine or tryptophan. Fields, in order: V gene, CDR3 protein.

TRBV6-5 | ASSYVMGQPQH
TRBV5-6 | ASSFPGAETQY
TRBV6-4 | ASSDPIDGEQF
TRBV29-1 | SYRPENEQF
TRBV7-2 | ASSLAETQY
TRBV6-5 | ASSYPTGGGWSEQF
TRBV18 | ASSPLGLAGPTDTQY
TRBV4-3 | ASSQEPQETQY
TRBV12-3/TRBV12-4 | ASRQTSGGVRGNEQF
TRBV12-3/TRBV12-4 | ASSLTGGTEKLF
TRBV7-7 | ASSLMLAGYNEQF
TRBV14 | ASSQGQGTYEQY
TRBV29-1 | SVVSLLRDRRIPYGYT
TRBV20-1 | SATGGWDEKLF
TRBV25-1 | ASSEPRETQY
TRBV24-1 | ATSEVEPGELF
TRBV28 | ASSLQGFYNEQF
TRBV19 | ASSSTGLAVLKSSYNEQF
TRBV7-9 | ASSPREVPPYNEQF
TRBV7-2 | ASSPMTGNTEAF
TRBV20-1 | SARDPSGSYEQY
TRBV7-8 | ASSFAGINEQF
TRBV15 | ATSRGGGDRYNEQF
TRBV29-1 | SVEDSYTLRYT
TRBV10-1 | ASSESTRLGTDEQF
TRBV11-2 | ASSLGGAGETYEQY
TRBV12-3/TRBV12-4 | ASSYGPSTDTQY
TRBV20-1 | SARDIDGNEKLF
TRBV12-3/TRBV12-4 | ASSFGASGSIDEQF
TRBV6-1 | ASRSLPFDTQY
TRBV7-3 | ASSLSPASVYEQY
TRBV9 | ASSVAPGTPISYNEQF
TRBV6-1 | ASSGTGGEAKNIQY